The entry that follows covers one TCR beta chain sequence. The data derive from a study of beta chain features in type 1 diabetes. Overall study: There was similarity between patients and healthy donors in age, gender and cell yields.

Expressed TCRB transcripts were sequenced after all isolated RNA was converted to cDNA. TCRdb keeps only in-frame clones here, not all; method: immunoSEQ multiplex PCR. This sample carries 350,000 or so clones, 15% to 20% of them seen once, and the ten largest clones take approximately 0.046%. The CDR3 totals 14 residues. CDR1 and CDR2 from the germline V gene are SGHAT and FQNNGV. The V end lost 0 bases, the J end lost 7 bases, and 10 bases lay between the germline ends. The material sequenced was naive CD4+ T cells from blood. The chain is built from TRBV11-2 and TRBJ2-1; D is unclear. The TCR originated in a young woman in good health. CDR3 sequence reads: CASSLDLPSNEQFF. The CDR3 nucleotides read TGTGCCAGCAGCTTAGATCTTCCCTCTAATGAGCAGTTCTTC.